The 12 T cell receptor beta chains in this list originate from one sample, sequenced in a study of T cell clusters in autoimmune cytopenias. TRB was amplified from roughly 270 ng of peripheral blood genomic DNA per sample. One tube held mixed TRB-A and TRB-B primer pools for touch-down PCR. TCRdb reanalyzed the multiplex PCR reads and collapses them to one entry per CDR3 protein, without DNA. The listing records several thousand distinct CDR3 sequences. Sequencing was performed on peripheral blood. The source of these receptors is a human donor with an autoimmune cytopenia or autoimmune hepatitis (not recorded which).

This clonotype shows up as medium-sized (0.01 to 0.1%) by frequency. The chain carries TRBV6-1 and TRBJ2-7; the D call of TRBD2 rests on TCRdb alone, since no DNA is present to check it. CDR1 is MNHNS and CDR2 is SASEGT in the germline V gene. This CDR3 region has 15 residues. The CDR3 here is CASSEEAGGAYEQYF.

By frequency, this clonotype registers medium-sized (0.01 to 0.1%). The chain uses TRBV5-6 and TRBJ2-3. Per germline, CDR1 SGHDT and CDR2 YYEEEE. CDR3 length: 11 residues. CDR3 region: CASSYTDTQYF.

The chain uses TRBV6-5 and TRBJ1-2. The germline V gene has CDR1 MNHEY and CDR2 SVGAGI. The CDR3 length is 14 residues. The CDR3 region is CASNRAGVGQGYTF.

The chain links TRBV6-1 to TRBJ1-4. The CDR3 contains 14 residues. Germline loops: CDR1 MNHNS, CDR2 SASEGT. The CDR3 loop reads CASSEYRLNEKLFF.

The chain couples TRBV11-3 to TRBJ1-3; TCRdb's assignment of TRBD1 cannot be checked, as there is no DNA. CDR3 size: 15 residues. Germline CDR1 is SGHNT and CDR2 is YENEEA. The CDR3 region is CASSPDGGVVNTIYF.

The rearrangement joins TRBV5-6 to TRBJ1-1; TCRdb's D call of TRBD1 is untestable without DNA. CDR1 SGHDT and CDR2 YYEEEE come from the germline V gene. The CDR3 has 14 amino acids. The CDR3 here is CASSLGQGATEAFF.

The gene calls are TRBV5-6 and TRBJ1-3; no DNA is available, so the TRBD1 call from TCRdb remains unchecked. This CDR3 region has 14 residues. Germline lookup yields CDR1 SGHDT and CDR2 YYEEEE. The CDR3 region is CASSPEGRENTIYF. The variable domain in full, with the rest retrieved from reference TRBV5-6 and TRBJ1-3, is DAGVTQSPTHLIKTRGQQVTLRCSPKSGHDTVSWYQQALGQGPQFIFQYYEEEERQRGNFPDRFSGHQFPNYSSELNVNALLLGDSALYLCASSPEGRENTIYFGEGSWLTVV.

This clonotype shows up as medium-sized by frequency. The chain employs TRBV19 and TRBJ2-1. This CDR3 spans 14 amino acids. Germline-derived CDR1 and CDR2 are LNHDA and SQIVND (reference sequence). CDR3 sequence reads: CASSTGGSYNEQFF.

The chain uses TRBV7-9 and TRBJ2-1; TCRdb reports TRBD2, a call that lacks DNA to check it against. Germline V gene lookup returns CDR1 SEHNR and CDR2 FQNEAQ (reference sequence). This CDR3 spans 15 amino acids. The CDR3 sequence is CASSELAGGWVEQFF.

Its frequency marks this clonotype as medium-sized (0.01 to 0.1%). The chain employs TRBV10-3 and TRBJ2-5; absent DNA, TCRdb's TRBD1 call cannot be checked. The CDR3 is made up of 14 amino acids. CDR1 is ENHRY and CDR2 is SYGVKD in the germline V gene. The CDR3 region is CAIRGRDSQETQYF.

The chain has TRBV19 and TRBJ2-3; TCRdb's D call, TRBD1, is unchecked because there is no DNA. This CDR3 is built from 15 residues. Germline assignment: CDR1 LNHDA and CDR2 SQIVND (reference sequence). The chain's CDR3 is CASSTQEGTTDTQYF.

Considering frequency, this clonotype is medium-sized (0.01 to 0.1%). The gene calls are TRBV7-6 and TRBJ1-6. This CDR3 has 15 amino acids. Looked up from germline, CDR1 is SGHVS and CDR2 is FNYEAQ. The CDR3 is CASSSGGSYNSPLHF.